Listed below are T cell receptor beta chains from one sample, sequenced in a study of cytomegalovirus exposure and HLA in healthy donors. The repertoire was sequenced with immunoSEQ multiplex PCR; TCRdb's copy has only in-frame clones and lacks some. The table shows 200,000 or so clones, with 81% occurring only once. Sequencing was done on a sample of PBMCs. The source is a man aged 45-65 years in good health and CMV-seronegative. Each CDR3 is given with its conserved first and last residue. D genes are given only for firm matches. Clone size, where shown, is once, few, many, or a class for clones that have expanded.

CDR3 protein,CDR3 DNA,CDR3 length,J gene,clone size,V gene,D gene
CASSNRGTYEQYF,TGTGCCAGCAGTAACAGGGGAACCTACGAGCAGTACTTC,13,TRBJ2-7,.,TRBV6-5,TRBD1
CASSPGQGYQPQHF,TGTGCCAGCTCACCGGGACAGGGTTATCAGCCCCAGCATTTT,14,TRBJ1-5,.,TRBV18,TRBD1
CAWSGGTANEKLFF,TGTGCCTGGAGTGGAGGGACAGCTAATGAAAAACTGTTTTTT,14,TRBJ1-4,.,TRBV30,TRBD1
CASSLRTGGYEKLFF,TGTGCCAGCAGCTTAAGGACAGGGGGCTATGAAAAACTGTTTTTT,15,TRBJ1-4,.,TRBV5-6,TRBD1
CASSYRDTGELFF,TGTGCCAGCAGTTACAGGGACACCGGGGAGCTGTTTTTT,13,TRBJ2-2,.,TRBV11-1,.
CASSYWSRQFQETQYF,TGTGCCAGCAGTTACTGGTCTAGGCAGTTCCAAGAGACCCAGTACTTC,16,TRBJ2-5,.,TRBV6-5,.
CSDRGASTDTQYF,TGCAGCGACAGGGGGGCGAGCACAGATACGCAGTATTTT,13,TRBJ2-3,.,TRBV29-1,TRBD1
CASSLVVSGAGNEQFF,TGTGCCAGCAGCTTAGTGGTCTCCGGCGCGGGCAATGAGCAGTTCTTC,16,TRBJ2-1,.,TRBV7-2,.
CARIRGTEAFF,TGTGCCCGGATCAGAGGGACTGAAGCTTTCTTT,11,TRBJ1-1,.,TRBV30,.
CASRAGRTRGANYGYTF,TGTGCCAGTAGAGCAGGCAGGACTCGCGGAGCTAACTATGGCTACACCTTC,17,TRBJ1-2,.,TRBV19,.
CASSIISGQGRETQYF,TGTGCCAGCAGCATTATCTCGGGACAGGGAAGGGAGACCCAGTACTTC,16,TRBJ2-5,.,TRBV5-6,TRBD1
CASSWTGEGYTF,TGCGCCAGCAGCTGGACAGGGGAAGGCTACACCTTC,12,TRBJ1-2,.,TRBV5-1,TRBD1
CASSFTQGLTYEQYF,TGTGCCAGCAGTTTCACACAGGGTCTGACCTACGAGCAGTACTTC,15,TRBJ2-7,.,TRBV6-5,.
CASSLGGSGEQYF,TGTGCCAGCAGTTTAGGGGGGTCTGGCGAGCAGTACTTC,13,TRBJ2-7,.,TRBV27,.
CASSQDVGVAGGFETQYF,TGCGCCAGCAGCCAAGATGTTGGGGTAGCGGGGGGGTTTGAGACCCAGTACTTC,18,TRBJ2-5,.,TRBV4-3,TRBD2
CASSLGGLAGGQETQYF,TGTGCCAGCAGCTTAGGGGGTCTAGCGGGGGGCCAAGAGACCCAGTACTTC,17,TRBJ2-5,.,TRBV13,TRBD2
CASSQVRGIRGTEAFF,TGCGCCAGCAGCCAAGTTCGGGGCATAAGGGGGACTGAAGCTTTCTTT,16,TRBJ1-1,.,TRBV4-1,.
CASSHGSPRPYEQYF,TGTGCCAGCAGCCACGGGAGTCCCCGGCCCTACGAGCAGTACTTC,15,TRBJ2-7,once,TRBV2,.
CASRTSGRSYEQYF,TGCGCCAGCAGGACTAGCGGGCGATCCTACGAGCAGTACTTC,14,TRBJ2-7,.,TRBV10-2,TRBD2
CASNAQGRTGELFF,TGTGCCAGCAACGCACAGGGGAGGACCGGGGAGCTGTTTTTT,14,TRBJ2-2,.,TRBV11-2,.
CASSPGLAGGFGETQYF,TGTGCCAGCAGCCCCGGACTAGCGGGGGGGTTCGGAGAGACCCAGTACTTC,17,TRBJ2-5,.,TRBV5-6,TRBD2